Listed here are 22 T cell receptor beta chains from one sample, sequenced in a study of OX40 agonist ivuxolimab in advanced cancers. Here immunoSEQ multiplex PCR was the method, and the copy in TCRdb shows in-frame clones only, minus some. The sample holds tens of thousands of clones, roughly 90% seen once. The material was CD4+ or CD8+ T cells sorted from blood, obtained in a trial of the OX40 agonist ivuxolimab. These receptors came from an adult with an advanced solid tumor such as melanoma, head and neck, liver or kidney cancer.

This clone was detected only once. The chain joins TRBV5-4 to TRBJ2-3; 7 bases are shared with TRBD1. CDR1 and CDR2 from the germline V gene are SGHNT and YYREEE (reference sequence). The CDR3 contains 14 residues. V lost 6 bases to trimming and J lost 4 bases; unmatched junction nucleotides: 8. The CDR3: CASTSGQVSDTQYF. The CDR3 DNA reads TGTGCCAGCACCTCAGGACAGGTTTCAGATACGCAGTATTTT.

The chain uses TRBV19 and TRBJ1-3, with D unresolved. CDR3 length equals 15 residues. V was shortened by 5 bases and J by 4 bases, with 15 bases between the two germline ends. Germline V lookup: CDR1 LNHDA, CDR2 SQIVND (reference sequence). The CDR3 DNA sequence: TGTGCCAGTAGTGTTGTAGGAAGGCGCGGAAACACCATATATTTT. Its translation is CASSVVGRRGNTIYF.

About this clone: At one of its ends the junction is not consistent with the germline gene, which may arise from a read error. The same CDR3 can be traced to other DNA sequences in this sample. The chain links TRBV30 to TRBJ1-4; 8 nucleotides align to TRBD1. The CDR3 sequence is 15 residues long. From germline, CDR1 is GTSNPN and CDR2 SVGIG (reference sequence). CDR3 DNA sequence: TGTGCCTGGAGGCGTACAGGGGGGACTAATGAAAAACTGTTTTTC. It translates to CAWRRTGGTNEKLFF.

V is TRBV28 and J is TRBJ2-2; tentative D call: TRBD1 (6 bases). V lost 3 bases and J 5 bases, leaving 16 bases between the germline ends. Germline V lookup: CDR1 MDHEN, CDR2 SYDVKM. The CDR3 is made up of 16 amino acids. The CDR3, as DNA: TGTGCCAGCAGTTTCTTCAGGGGCGGTGGGACCGGGGAGCTGTTTTTT. It is translated as CASSFFRGGGTGELFF.

Here the CDR3 reads CASSFNDGDTQYF. CDR3 in DNA: TGTGCCAGCAGCTTCAACGATGGAGATACGCAGTATTTT. The V gene is TRBV7-3, the J gene TRBJ2-3; D not certain. Deletions cut 3 bases from V and 5 bases from J, with 9 bases between. CDR1 and CDR2 from the germline V gene are SGHTA and FQGTGA. The length of the CDR3 is 13 residues.

The chain recombines TRBV6-1 with TRBJ1-6, with 8 bases that match TRBD1. The length of the CDR3 is 14 residues. Germline V gives CDR1 MNHNS, CDR2 SASEGT. V gave up 10 bases and J gave up 7 bases; unmatched junction bases: 9. CDR3 coding DNA: TGTGCCACGACGGACAGGGTCCTAAATTCACCCCTCCACTTT. It yields the protein CATTDRVLNSPLHF.

CDR3 protein: CAWSRGTSGTAEQYF. CDR3 bases: TGTGCCTGGAGTCGCGGGACTAGCGGGACCGCCGAGCAGTACTTC. J is TRBJ2-7 and V is TRBV30, with 13 nucleotides matching TRBD2. Losses at the gene ends were 2 bases for V and 6 bases for J; bases not matched to a gene: 7. The CDR3 runs to 15 residues. Germline lookup yields CDR1 GTSNPN and CDR2 SVGIG (reference sequence).

The gene calls are TRBV19 and TRBJ1-1; 11 bases map to TRBD1. Germline CDR1 LNHDA, CDR2 SQIVND (reference sequence). The CDR3 contains 14 residues. Unmatched junction bases numbered 5, after V lost 6 bases and J lost 5 bases. CDR3 DNA: TGTGCCAGTAGAATGGACAGGGGGCGGACTGAAGCTTTCTTT. It is translated as CASRMDRGRTEAFF.

The DNA of the CDR3 is TGTGCCAGTAGTGACCGGGTTAGTGCCCAGTACTTC. Its protein is CASSDRVSAQYF. The rearrangement joins TRBV19 to TRBJ2-5, with unresolved D. V was pared by 5 bases and J by 9 bases, with 13 bases between. CDR1 is LNHDA and CDR2 is SQIVND in the germline V gene (reference sequence). The CDR3 has 12 amino acids.

The chain links TRBV5-4 to TRBJ2-3; D remains unclear. CDR1 SGHNT and CDR2 YYREEE come from the germline V gene (reference sequence). The CDR3 spans 16 residues. V lost 4 bases, J lost 1 base, and 16 bases lay in between. The CDR3 coding sequence is TGTGCCAGCAGCCCGGCCTCGGTGCGGCGCACAGATACGCAGTATTTT. It specifies CASSPASVRRTDTQYF.

This CDR3 reads CASSPGKGNQPQHF. CDR3 sequence (DNA): TGCGCCAGCAGCCCGGGAAAGGGCAATCAGCCCCAGCATTTT. The chain has TRBV5-1 and TRBJ1-5; D gene uncertain. V lost 4 bases and J 2 bases, leaving 10 bases between the germline ends. Germline V CDR1 and CDR2: SGHRS, YFSETQ. The length of the CDR3 is 14 residues.

The V call is TRBV14, the J call TRBJ2-1; D may correspond to TRBD1 or TRBD2 (5 bases each). The CDR3 length is 14 residues. The germline CDR1 and CDR2 sequences are SGHDN and FVKESK. Trimming stripped 0 bases from V and 10 bases from J, with 13 bases between. In nucleotides, the CDR3 is TGTGCCAGCAGCCAAGATCCGAGGGGTAGGGAGCAGTTCTTC. Translated: CASSQDPRGREQFF.

The gene calls are TRBV6-5 and TRBJ2-7; 7 bases are shared with TRBD2. The CDR3 is 15 amino acids. V shed 2 bases, J shed 5 bases, and the junction held 9 bases outside the gene matches. Germline CDR1 MNHEY, CDR2 SVGAGI. CDR3 protein: CASSYRGGSMDEQYF. Here the CDR3 DNA reads TGTGCCAGCAGTTACCGGGGCGGGAGTATGGACGAGCAGTACTTC.

This clone was detected only once. J is TRBJ2-7 and V is TRBV6-5, with D perhaps TRBD1 (5 bases). The CDR3 is 14 amino acids. Germline CDR1 MNHEY, CDR2 SVGAGI. Trimming cost V 1 base and J 1 base, with 8 bases left between them. The CDR3 coding sequence is TGTGCCAGCAGTTACTACCAGGGTTCCTACGAGCAGTACTTC. It is translated as CASSYYQGSYEQYF.

The chain employs TRBV4-1 and TRBJ1-2; TRBD1 might be the D (6 bases). CDR1 MGHRA and CDR2 YSYEKL come from the germline V gene. CDR3 size: 14 residues. Trimming shortened V by 5 bases and J by 4 bases, and 14 bases separated the two germline ends. CDR3 region: CASSGRDKTYGYTF. The DNA for the CDR3 is TGCGCCAGCAGCGGCCGGGACAAGACCTATGGCTACACCTTC.

This chain uses TRBV29-1 with TRBJ1-4, with D hard to call. Trimming cost V 4 bases and J 3 bases, with 6 bases left between them. This CDR3 has 12 amino acids. Germline V CDR1 and CDR2: SQVTM, ANQGSEA. CDR3: CSVVSSNEKLFF. The CDR3 bases are TGCAGCGTTGTTAGCTCTAATGAAAAACTGTTTTTT. Full variable domain (rest looked up from reference TRBV29-1 and TRBJ1-4): SAVISQKPSRDICQRGTSLTIQCQVDSQVTMMFWYRQQPGQSLTLIATANQGSEATYESGFVIDKFPISRPNLTFSTLTVSNMSPEDSSIYLCSVVSSNEKLFFGSGTQLSVL.

The chain couples TRBV2 to TRBJ1-6; D is ambiguous. The CDR3 spans 14 residues. V was clipped by 6 bases and J by 0 bases, with 6 bases between them. Germline-derived CDR1 and CDR2 are SNHLY and FYNNEI. CDR3 bases: TGTGCCAGCAGGACGGTCTCCTATAATTCACCCCTCCACTTT. Its protein product is CASRTVSYNSPLHF.

The V and J genes are TRBV14 and TRBJ1-2; TRBD1 aligns across 9 bases. The length of the CDR3 is 16 residues. Trimming at V came to 2 bases and at J to 7 bases, leaving 11 bases not matched to a gene. Germline V gene lookup returns CDR1 SGHDN and CDR2 FVKESK. CDR3: CASSQNAPGTGLGYTF. The CDR3 nucleotides are TGTGCCAGCAGCCAAAACGCCCCCGGGACAGGGCTTGGCTACACCTTC. The full variable domain, its missing parts supplied by reference TRBV14 and TRBJ1-2, is EAGVTQFPSHSVIEKGQTVTLRCDPISGHDNLYWYRRVMGKEIKFLLHFVKESKQDESGMPNNRFLAERTGGTYSTLKVQPAELEDSGVYFCASSQNAPGTGLGYTFGSGTRLTVV.

The J gene is TRBJ2-2, the V gene TRBV19, with 8 bases matching TRBD1. Germline V gene data show CDR1 as LNHDA and CDR2 as SQIVND (reference sequence). This CDR3 comprises 15 residues. The V and J ends lost 4 bases and 1 base, in that order; junction bases with no gene match: 2. CDR3 sequence: CASSRDRMNTGELFF. The CDR3 nucleotides read TGTGCCAGTAGTAGGGACAGGATGAACACCGGGGAGCTGTTTTTT.

The V gene is TRBV5-1, the J gene TRBJ1-2, with TRBD1 matching 10 bases. Germline V lookup: CDR1 SGHRS, CDR2 YFSETQ. Trimming cost V 4 bases and J 6 bases; bases outside gene matches: 6. The CDR3 totals 14 residues. The CDR3 spells CASSQGQGTHGYTF. The CDR3, as DNA: TGCGCCAGCAGCCAGGGACAGGGGACTCATGGCTACACCTTC.

V and J are TRBV4-1 and TRBJ2-5; D is perhaps TRBD2 (5 bases). The V end was cut by 3 bases, the J end by 5 bases, with 10 bases between. The CDR3 consists of 13 residues. Looked up from germline, CDR1 is MGHRA and CDR2 is YSYEKL. The CDR3: CASSQGEWETQYF. DNA of the CDR3: TGCGCCAGCAGCCAGGGAGAGTGGGAGACCCAGTACTTC.

The V call is TRBV30, the J call TRBJ2-7; perhaps TRBD1 as D (6 bases). V was trimmed by 2 bases and J by 6 bases, leaving 8 bases between them. Germline lookup yields CDR1 GTSNPN and CDR2 SVGIG (reference sequence). This CDR3 has 11 amino acids. Here the CDR3 reads CAWSRQVEQYF. The CDR3 coding sequence is TGTGCCTGGAGTAGACAGGTCGAGCAGTACTTC.